This T cell receptor (beta chain) derives from a study of blood T cell repertoires in COVID-19. Study at large: The origin of the acute and convalescent COVID-19 samples was the United States, Italy and Spain.

CDR1 and CDR2 from the germline V gene are SEHNR and FQNEAQ (reference sequence). The CDR3 is made up of 15 amino acids. The V end was cut by 4 bases, the J end by 0 bases, with 10 bases between. Sequenced by immunoSEQ multiplex PCR; TCRdb stores in-frame clones only, minus some. The sample shows roughly 340,000 clones, around 87% of them seen only once. Sample: PBMCs or T cells enriched from blood (not recorded which). This receptor was obtained from a young man who had recovered from COVID-19. V and J are TRBV7-9 and TRBJ1-3; possible D gene TRBD1, 6 bases. The DNA of the CDR3 is TGTGCCAGCAGCTCCCTAGGGGGCTCTGGAAACACCATATATTTT. Its protein is CASSSLGGSGNTIYF.